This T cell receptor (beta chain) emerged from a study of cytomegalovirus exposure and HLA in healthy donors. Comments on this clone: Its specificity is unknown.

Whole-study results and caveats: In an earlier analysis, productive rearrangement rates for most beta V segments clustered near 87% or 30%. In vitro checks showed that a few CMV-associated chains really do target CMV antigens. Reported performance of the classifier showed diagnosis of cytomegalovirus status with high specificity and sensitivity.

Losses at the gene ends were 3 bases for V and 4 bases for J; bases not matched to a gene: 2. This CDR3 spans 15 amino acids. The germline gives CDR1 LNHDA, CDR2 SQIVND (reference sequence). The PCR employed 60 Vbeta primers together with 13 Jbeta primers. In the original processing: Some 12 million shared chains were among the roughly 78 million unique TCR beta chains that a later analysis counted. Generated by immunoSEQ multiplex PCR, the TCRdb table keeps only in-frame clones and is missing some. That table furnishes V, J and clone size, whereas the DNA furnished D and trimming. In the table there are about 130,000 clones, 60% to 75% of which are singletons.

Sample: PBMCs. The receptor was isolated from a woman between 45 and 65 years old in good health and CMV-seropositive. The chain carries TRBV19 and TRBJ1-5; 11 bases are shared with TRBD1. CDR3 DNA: TGTGCCAGTAGTATGGACAGGGGGCGGAATCAGCCCCAGCATTTT. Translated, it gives CASSMDRGRNQPQHF.